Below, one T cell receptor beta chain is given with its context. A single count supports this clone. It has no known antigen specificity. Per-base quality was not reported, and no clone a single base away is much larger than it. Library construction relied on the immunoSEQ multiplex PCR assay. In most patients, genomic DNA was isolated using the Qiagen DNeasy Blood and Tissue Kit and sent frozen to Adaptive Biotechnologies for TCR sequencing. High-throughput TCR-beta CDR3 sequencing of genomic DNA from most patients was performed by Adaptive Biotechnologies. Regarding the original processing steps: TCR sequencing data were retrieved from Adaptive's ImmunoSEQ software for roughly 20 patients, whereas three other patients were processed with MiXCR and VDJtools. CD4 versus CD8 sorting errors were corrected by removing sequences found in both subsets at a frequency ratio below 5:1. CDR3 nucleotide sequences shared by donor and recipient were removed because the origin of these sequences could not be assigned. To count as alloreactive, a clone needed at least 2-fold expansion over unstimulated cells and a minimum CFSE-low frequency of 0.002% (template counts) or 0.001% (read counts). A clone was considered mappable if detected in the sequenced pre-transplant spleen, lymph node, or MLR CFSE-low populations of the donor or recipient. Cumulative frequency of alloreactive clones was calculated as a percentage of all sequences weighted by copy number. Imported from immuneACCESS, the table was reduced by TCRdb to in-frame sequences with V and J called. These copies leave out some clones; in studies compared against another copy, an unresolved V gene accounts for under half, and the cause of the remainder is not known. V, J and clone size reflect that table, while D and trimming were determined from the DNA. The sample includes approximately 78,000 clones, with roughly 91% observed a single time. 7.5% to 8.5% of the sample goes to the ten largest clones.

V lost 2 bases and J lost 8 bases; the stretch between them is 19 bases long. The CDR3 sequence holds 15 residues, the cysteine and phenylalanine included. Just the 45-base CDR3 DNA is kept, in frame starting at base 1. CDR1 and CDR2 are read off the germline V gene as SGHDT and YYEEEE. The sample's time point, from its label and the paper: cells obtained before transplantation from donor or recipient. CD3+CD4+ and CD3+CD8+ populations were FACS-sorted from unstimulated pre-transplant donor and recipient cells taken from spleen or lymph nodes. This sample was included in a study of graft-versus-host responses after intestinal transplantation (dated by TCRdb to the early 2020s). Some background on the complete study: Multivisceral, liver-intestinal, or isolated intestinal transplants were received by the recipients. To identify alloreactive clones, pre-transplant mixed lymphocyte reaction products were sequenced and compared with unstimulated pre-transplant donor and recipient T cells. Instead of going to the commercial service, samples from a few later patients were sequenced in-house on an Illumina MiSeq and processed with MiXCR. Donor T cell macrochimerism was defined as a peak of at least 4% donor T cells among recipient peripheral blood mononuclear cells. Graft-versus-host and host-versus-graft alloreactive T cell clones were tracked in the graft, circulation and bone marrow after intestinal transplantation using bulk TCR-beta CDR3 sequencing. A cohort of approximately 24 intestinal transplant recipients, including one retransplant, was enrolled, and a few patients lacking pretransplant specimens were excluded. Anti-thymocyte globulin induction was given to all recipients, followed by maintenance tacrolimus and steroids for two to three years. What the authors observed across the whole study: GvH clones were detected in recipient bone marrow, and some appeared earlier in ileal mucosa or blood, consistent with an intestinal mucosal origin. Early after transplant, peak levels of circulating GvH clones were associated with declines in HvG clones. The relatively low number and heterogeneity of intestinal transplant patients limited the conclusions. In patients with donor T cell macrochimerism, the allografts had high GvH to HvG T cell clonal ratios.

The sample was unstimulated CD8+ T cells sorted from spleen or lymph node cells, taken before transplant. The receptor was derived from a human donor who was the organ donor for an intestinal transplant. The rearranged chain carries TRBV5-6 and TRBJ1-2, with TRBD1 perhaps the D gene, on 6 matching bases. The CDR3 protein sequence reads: CASSLILGGADGYTF. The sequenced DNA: TGTGCCAGCAGCTTAATACTGGGGGGCGCCGACGGCTACACCTTC.